This TCR beta chain was retrieved from a study of blood T cell repertoires in COVID-19. Sequencing was performed with immunoSEQ multiplex PCR; in TCRdb, only in-frame clones are kept and a portion is missing. The data contain about 230,000 clones, 85% to 90% of them singletons. This clone was recorded only once. The CDR3 loop spans 13 amino acids. CDR1 is SGDLS and CDR2 is YYNGEE in the germline V gene. Unmatched junction bases numbered 3, after V lost 0 bases and J lost 6 bases. This TCR came from a man aged 50-59 years with COVID-19, enrolled during active disease. Sequenced: peripheral blood. The J gene is TRBJ2-7, the V gene TRBV9, with 7 nucleotides matching TRBD2. The CDR3 DNA follows: TGTGCCAGCAGCGTAGTAGGGACTACCGAGCAGTACTTC. It specifies CASSVVGTTEQYF.